These 32 T cell receptor beta chains originate from one sample sequenced in a study of blood T cell repertoires in COVID-19. Assay: immunoSEQ multiplex PCR; the TCRdb copy retains only in-frame clones and omits some. The sample records about 220,000 clones, roughly four fifths being singletons. The sequencing input was PBMCs or T cells enriched from blood (not recorded which). The source is a woman between 55 and 75 years old who had recovered from COVID-19.

The chain combines TRBV5-6 with TRBJ1-3, with 7 bases lining up with TRBD1. Germline V gene sequence: CDR1 SGHDT, CDR2 YYEEEE. With V trimmed by 4 bases and J by 1 base, 2 bases remained unmatched. This CDR3 has 14 amino acids. The CDR3 here is CASSLQGSGNTIYF. DNA of the CDR3: TGTGCCAGCAGCCTACAGGGGTCTGGAAACACCATATATTTT.

The chain recombines TRBV7-2 with TRBJ2-1, with TRBD2 matching 8 bases. CDR1 and CDR2 (germline): SGHTA, FQGNSA. V was clipped by 5 bases and J by 0 bases; unmatched bases: 9. This CDR3 is 17 amino acids long. For the CDR3, the DNA is TGTGCCAGCAGCCTAATGGTAGCGGGAAGCTCCTACAATGAGCAGTTCTTC. The encoded protein is CASSLMVAGSSYNEQFF.

The chain links TRBV6-2 or TRBV6-3 to TRBJ1-2; no definite D call. Germline CDR1 and CDR2: MNHEY and SVGEGT. The CDR3 is 15 amino acids. V lost 6 bases, J lost 0 bases, and 14 bases lay in between. CDR3 protein: CASSQPSGTNYGYTF. CDR3 sequence (DNA): TGTGCCAGCAGCCAGCCGTCCGGGACTAACTATGGCTACACCTTC.

The chain recombines TRBV12-3 or TRBV12-4 with TRBJ2-4; unclear D gene. Trimming pared 4 bases from V and 7 bases from J, leaving 11 bases between. CDR3 size: 13 residues. CDR3 protein: CASSSGAPNIQYF. CDR3 DNA: TGTGCCAGCAGTTCCGGAGCCCCTAACATTCAGTACTTC.

The gene calls are TRBV4-3 and TRBJ1-5; D remains ambiguous. The CDR3 loop spans 16 amino acids. V lost 0 bases and J lost 0, with 9 bases in between. Germline loops: CDR1 LGHNA, CDR2 YSLEER. The CDR3 spells CASSQDLGNSNQPQHF. CDR3 nucleotide sequence: TGCGCCAGCAGCCAAGATCTCGGGAATAGCAATCAGCCCCAGCATTTT.

The chain carries TRBV7-9 and TRBJ1-2, with TRBD1 matching over 10 bases. Germline trimming cut 1 base from V and 0 bases from J; bases unmatched to any gene: 2. The germline V gene has CDR1 SEHNR and CDR2 FQNEAQ (reference sequence). This CDR3 is 16 amino acids long. CDR3 in amino acids: CASSLGGTGANYGYTF. In nucleotides, the CDR3 is TGTGCCAGCAGCTTAGGAGGGACAGGGGCTAACTATGGCTACACCTTC.

Only a few counts were recorded for this clone. The chain couples TRBV12-3 or TRBV12-4 to TRBJ1-3; D not certain. V shed 11 bases and J shed 2 bases, with 13 bases lying between them. This CDR3 region has 13 residues. The CDR3 DNA sequence: TGTGCCGGTTCCCCGGGTGCTGGAAACACCATATATTTT. Translated, it gives CAGSPGAGNTIYF.

J is TRBJ2-3 and V is TRBV6-5; D is possibly TRBD1 (6 bases). CDR3 length equals 15 residues. Germline lookup yields CDR1 MNHEY and CDR2 SVGAGI. The V gene lost 7 bases and the J gene lost 4 bases, with 18 bases spanning the gap. The CDR3 DNA sequence: TGTGCCAGCACCAGGGGAGTGGGACAATCAGATACGCAGTATTTT. Translating it yields CASTRGVGQSDTQYF.

This clone was recorded only once. J is TRBJ2-7 and V is TRBV5-5; TRBD1 aligns across 8 bases. Germline V gene sequence: CDR1 SGHKS, CDR2 YYEKEE (reference sequence). J gave up 5 bases and V 4 bases, and 11 bases lay outside the gene matches. The CDR3 runs to 15 residues. CDR3 nucleotides: TGTGCCAGCAGCCCTCGGGTCACAGGGGGGAACGAGCAGTACTTC. Its protein is CASSPRVTGGNEQYF.

This chain links TRBV13 with TRBJ1-6, with D unresolved. Germline V gene lookup returns CDR1 PRHDT and CDR2 FYEKMQ (reference sequence). CDR3 length equals 12 residues. The V end was cut by 4 bases, the J end by 7 bases, with 5 bases between. The CDR3 region is CASSSLNSPLHF. CDR3 in DNA: TGTGCCAGCAGCTCTCTAAATTCACCCCTCCACTTT.

This rearrangement joins TRBV28 to TRBJ2-5, with 8 nucleotides matching TRBD1. CDR1 is MDHEN, CDR2 SYDVKM, per germline. This CDR3 is built from 14 residues. Germline trimming cut 2 bases from V and 3 bases from J; bases unmatched to any gene: 2. CDR3 loop: CASSLTTGEETQYF. Written as DNA, the CDR3 is TGTGCCAGCAGTTTAACGACAGGGGAAGAGACCCAGTACTTC.

The V call is TRBV12-5, the J call TRBJ1-1; the D gene is possibly TRBD1 (5 bases). V was cut by 6 bases and J by 8 bases, with 16 bases left in between. This CDR3 has 13 residues. Per germline, CDR1 LGHNT and CDR2 FRNRAP. The CDR3 sequence is CASGRGGQSEAFF. Written as DNA, the CDR3 is TGTGCTAGTGGCCGGGGAGGACAATCCGAAGCTTTCTTT. The full variable domain, rest sourced from reference TRBV12-5 and TRBJ1-1, is DARVTQTPRHKVTEMGQEVTMRCQPILGHNTVFWYRQTMMQGLELLAYFRNRAPLDDSGMPKDRFSAEMPDATLATLKIQPSEPRDSAVYFCASGRGGQSEAFFGQGTRLTVV.

V and J are TRBV2 and TRBJ1-1, with TRBD1 matching over 7 bases. This CDR3 contains 13 residues. The germline CDR1 and CDR2 sequences are SNHLY and FYNNEI. J was trimmed by 1 base and V by 8 bases; bases with no gene match: 4. The CDR3: CASEGQTNTEAFF. The CDR3 DNA sequence: TGTGCCAGCGAGGGACAGACGAACACTGAAGCTTTCTTT.

V and J are TRBV7-7 and TRBJ2-3, with 12 bases aligning to TRBD2. CDR1 is SSHAT, CDR2 FNYEAQ, per germline (reference sequence). The CDR3 has 19 residues. Losses at the gene ends were 6 bases for V and 2 bases for J; bases not matched to a gene: 15. The CDR3 region is CASSPVSGTSGSYTDTQYF. The DNA for the CDR3 is TGTGCCAGCAGTCCGGTTTCCGGGACTAGCGGGTCTTACACAGATACGCAGTATTTT.

This clone was counted a few times. The chain has TRBV7-9 and TRBJ1-1, with TRBD1 identical over 10 bases. The germline gives CDR1 SEHNR, CDR2 FQNEAQ (reference sequence). The CDR3 runs to 15 residues. The trim removed 5 bases at V and 7 bases at J, leaving 10 bases unmatched. CDR3 bases: TGTGCCAGCAGCGCCGGACAGGGGGAGGTCGGTGAAGCTTTCTTT. Translated, it gives CASSAGQGEVGEAFF.

The chain joins TRBV7-9 to TRBJ1-2, with D possibly being TRBD1 (6 bases). The CDR3 contains 13 residues. Between the trimmed V and J ends, which lost 5 bases and 6 bases, there was a span of 13 bases. Germline V gives CDR1 SEHNR, CDR2 FQNEAQ (reference sequence). The CDR3 DNA follows: TGTGCCAGCAGCCCACAGGGAAATAATGGCTACACCTTC. This translates into CASSPQGNNGYTF.

This CDR3 is CASSGQAWETQYF. For the CDR3, the DNA is TGTGCCAGTAGTGGACAGGCCTGGGAGACCCAGTACTTC. This chain links TRBV19 with TRBJ2-5, with 7 nucleotides matching TRBD1. This CDR3 is built from 13 residues. The ends lost 5 bases at V and 5 bases at J; junction bases unmatched: 5. Looked up from germline, CDR1 is LNHDA and CDR2 is SQIVND (reference sequence).

The chain employs TRBV6-5 and TRBJ2-7; 7 bases are a match to TRBD2. Looked up from germline, CDR1 is MNHEY and CDR2 is SVGAGI. The junction had 9 bases not matched to a gene; V was cut back by 7 bases and J by 0 bases. The CDR3 is 15 residues long. The CDR3 sequence is CASIPYGGSSYEQYF. The CDR3 DNA is TGTGCCAGCATCCCCTACGGGGGGAGCTCCTACGAGCAGTACTTC.

J is TRBJ1-2 and V is TRBV19; 7 bases line up with TRBD1. After removal of 0 bases from V and 7 bases from J, the junction contained 8 bases not matched to a gene. CDR1 is LNHDA, CDR2 SQIVND, per germline (reference sequence). There are 15 residues in the CDR3. CDR3 residues: CASSIDAGGELGYTF. CDR3 DNA: TGTGCCAGTAGTATAGATGCAGGGGGAGAGCTTGGCTACACCTTC.

The CDR3 region is CASSFSGSNQETQYF. In DNA form, the CDR3 reads TGTGCCAGCAGCTTTAGCGGGAGTAACCAAGAGACCCAGTACTTC. The V call is TRBV6-5, the J call TRBJ2-5; the match to TRBD2 covers 9 bases. Germline V gene lookup returns CDR1 MNHEY and CDR2 SVGAGI. This CDR3 region has 15 residues. After removal of 6 bases from V and 0 bases from J, the junction contained 5 bases not matched to a gene.

CDR3 coding DNA: TGTGCCAGCAGTTGGCAGTATTTCAGGGAAAGGGATGGCTACACCTTC. This encodes CASSWQYFRERDGYTF. V usage is TRBV6-5 and J usage is TRBJ1-2; weak D call: TRBD1 (5 bases). The CDR3 is made up of 16 amino acids. Germline assignment: CDR1 MNHEY and CDR2 SVGAGI. Trimming took off 4 bases at V and 6 bases at J, with 21 bases between the two ends.

This chain connects TRBV25-1 to TRBJ2-5; 11 bases line up with TRBD2. V trimming: 2 bases; J trimming: 3 bases; junction bases outside the gene matches: 8. The CDR3 spans 17 residues. Germline V gene data show CDR1 as MGHDK and CDR2 as SYGVNS. The CDR3 DNA follows: TGTGCCAGCAGTGAAATAGGTAGCGGGGGGGTAAAAGAGACCCAGTACTTC. It codes for CASSEIGSGGVKETQYF.

CDR3 DNA sequence: TGTGCCAGCAGCATCGGACAGGGGGAGACTGAAGCTTTCTTT. The encoded protein is CASSIGQGETEAFF. The V gene is TRBV7-2, the J gene TRBJ1-1; 10 bases map to TRBD1. Germline V gene lookup returns CDR1 SGHTA and CDR2 FQGNSA. V lost 5 bases, J lost 5 bases, and 5 bases stayed unmatched. There are 14 residues in the CDR3.

This clone was seen a few times. This sample also contains other DNA sequences that code for the same CDR3. The chain links TRBV2 to TRBJ2-3; the match to TRBD2 covers 9 bases. The CDR3 consists of 15 residues. V shed 3 bases, J shed 5 bases, and the junction held 6 bases outside the gene matches. Germline V gives CDR1 SNHLY, CDR2 FYNNEI. CDR3 sequence (DNA): TGTGCCAGCAGTGAGGAGCGGGGGGCGGGAGATACGCAGTATTTT. Translation: CASSEERGAGDTQYF.

V usage is TRBV18 and J usage is TRBJ2-7; TRBD1 agrees at 8 bases. The V and J ends lost 3 bases and 6 bases, in that order; junction bases with no gene match: 10. This CDR3 comprises 15 residues. CDR1 and CDR2 from the germline V gene are KGHSH and LQKENI. The CDR3 region has the DNA TGTGCCAGCTCACCGCGTGGGACAGGTCTACGCGAGCAGTACTTC. Amino acids: CASSPRGTGLREQYF.

The V gene is TRBV19, the J gene TRBJ1-1, with 8 bases lining up with TRBD1. This CDR3 comprises 15 residues. Trimming removed 5 bases from V and 0 bases from J; junction bases left unmatched: 5. Looked up from germline, CDR1 is LNHDA and CDR2 is SQIVND (reference sequence). The DNA for the CDR3 is TGTGCCAGTAGTGTTGACAGGGGCATGAACACTGAAGCTTTCTTT. This gives the protein CASSVDRGMNTEAFF.

The chain is built from TRBV6-5 and TRBJ1-2; D gene uncertain. CDR3 length: 12 amino acids. Trimming removed 7 bases at V and 5 bases at J, with 11 bases between. Germline values: CDR1 MNHEY, CDR2 SVGAGI. The CDR3, as DNA: TGTGCCAGCACCTTCGACACGTATGGCTACACCTTC. This gives the protein CASTFDTYGYTF.

The chain joins TRBV4-2 to TRBJ2-3; D is possibly TRBD2 (6 bases). V dropped 1 base and J dropped 0 bases, with 23 bases sitting between them. CDR3 length equals 20 residues. Germline values: CDR1 LGHNA, CDR2 YNFKEQ. CDR3: CASSQVSPGLSGTSTDTQYF. Written as DNA, the CDR3 is TGTGCCAGCAGCCAAGTCTCACCGGGTCTTAGCGGAACTAGCACAGATACGCAGTATTTT.

The gene calls are TRBV25-1 and TRBJ1-2; 8 bases agree with TRBD1. Per the germline V gene, CDR1 is MGHDK and CDR2 is SYGVNS. The CDR3 contains 13 residues. Trimming took 7 bases from V and 5 from J; bases not matched to a gene: 6. In nucleotides, the CDR3 is TGTGCCAGCAACCATGGACAGGGATATGGCTACACCTTC. This codes for CASNHGQGYGYTF.

The chain links TRBV19 to TRBJ1-3, with 7 nucleotides matching TRBD1. The germline gives CDR1 LNHDA, CDR2 SQIVND (reference sequence). The CDR3 covers 16 residues. The junction had 11 bases not matched to a gene; V was cut back by 5 bases and J by 4 bases. CDR3 residues: CASSATLGTAGNTIYF. CDR3 in DNA: TGTGCCAGTAGTGCTACTCTCGGGACAGCAGGAAACACCATATATTTT. The complete variable domain, with remaining parts taken from reference TRBV19 and TRBJ1-3, reads DGGITQSPKYLFRKEGQNVTLSCEQNLNHDAMYWYRQDPGQGLRLIYYSQIVNDFQKGDIAEGYSVSREKKESFPLTVTSAQKNPTAFYLCASSATLGTAGNTIYFGEGSWLTVV.

Only a few counts were recorded for this clone. The V call is TRBV27, the J call TRBJ1-2, with 11 bases identical to TRBD1. V shed 6 bases, J shed 5 bases, and the junction held 11 bases outside the gene matches. This CDR3 has 16 amino acids. CDR1 MNHEY and CDR2 SMNVEV come from the germline V gene (reference sequence). CDR3 sequence: CASSPTGTGGLYGYTF. The CDR3 nucleotides are TGTGCCAGCAGCCCCACCGGGACAGGGGGTTTGTATGGCTACACCTTC.

The V gene is TRBV25-1, the J gene TRBJ2-1; D ambiguous. Germline V CDR1 and CDR2: MGHDK, SYGVNS. Trimming left V 1 base short and J 12 bases short, with 13 bases between. This CDR3 contains 13 residues. DNA for the CDR3: TGTGCCAGCAGTGAATCGTCTACCCGGTCGCAGTTCTTC. Its protein product is CASSESSTRSQFF. The variable domain in full, completed from reference TRBV25-1 and TRBJ2-1, reads EADIYQTPRYLVIGTGKKITLECSQTMGHDKMYWYQQDPGMELHLIHYSYGVNSTEKGDLSSESTVSRIRTEHFPLTLESARPSHTSQYLCASSESSTRSQFFGPGTRLTVL.